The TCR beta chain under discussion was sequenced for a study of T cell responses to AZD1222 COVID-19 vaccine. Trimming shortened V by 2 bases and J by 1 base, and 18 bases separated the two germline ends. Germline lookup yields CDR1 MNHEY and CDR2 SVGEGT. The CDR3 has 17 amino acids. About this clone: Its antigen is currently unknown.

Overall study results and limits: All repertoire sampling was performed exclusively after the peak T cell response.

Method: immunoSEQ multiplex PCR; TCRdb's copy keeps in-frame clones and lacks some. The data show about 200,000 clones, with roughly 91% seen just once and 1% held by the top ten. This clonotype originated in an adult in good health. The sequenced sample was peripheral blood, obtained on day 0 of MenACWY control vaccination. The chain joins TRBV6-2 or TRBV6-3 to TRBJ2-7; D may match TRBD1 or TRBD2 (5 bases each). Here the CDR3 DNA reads TGTGCCAGCAGTTACCCCTTGCTGGGGGTCGGGTCCTACGAGCAGTACTTC. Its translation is CASSYPLLGVGSYEQYF.